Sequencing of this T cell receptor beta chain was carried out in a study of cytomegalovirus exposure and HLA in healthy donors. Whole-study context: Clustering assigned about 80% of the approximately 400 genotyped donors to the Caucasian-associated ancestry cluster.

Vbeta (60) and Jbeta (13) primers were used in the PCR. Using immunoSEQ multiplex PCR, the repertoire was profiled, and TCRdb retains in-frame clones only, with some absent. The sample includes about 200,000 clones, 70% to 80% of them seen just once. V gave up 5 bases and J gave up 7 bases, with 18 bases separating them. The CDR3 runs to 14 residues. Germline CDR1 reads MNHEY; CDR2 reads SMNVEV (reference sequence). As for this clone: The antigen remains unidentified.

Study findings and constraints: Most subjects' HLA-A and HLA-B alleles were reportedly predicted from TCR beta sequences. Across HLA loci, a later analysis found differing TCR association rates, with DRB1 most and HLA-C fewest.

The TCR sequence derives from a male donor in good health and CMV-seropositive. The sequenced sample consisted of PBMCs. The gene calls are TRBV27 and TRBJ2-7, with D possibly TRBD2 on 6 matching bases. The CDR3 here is CASSGGTPFTEQYF. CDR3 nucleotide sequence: TGTGCCAGCAGTGGGGGGACTCCATTTACGGAGCAGTACTTC.